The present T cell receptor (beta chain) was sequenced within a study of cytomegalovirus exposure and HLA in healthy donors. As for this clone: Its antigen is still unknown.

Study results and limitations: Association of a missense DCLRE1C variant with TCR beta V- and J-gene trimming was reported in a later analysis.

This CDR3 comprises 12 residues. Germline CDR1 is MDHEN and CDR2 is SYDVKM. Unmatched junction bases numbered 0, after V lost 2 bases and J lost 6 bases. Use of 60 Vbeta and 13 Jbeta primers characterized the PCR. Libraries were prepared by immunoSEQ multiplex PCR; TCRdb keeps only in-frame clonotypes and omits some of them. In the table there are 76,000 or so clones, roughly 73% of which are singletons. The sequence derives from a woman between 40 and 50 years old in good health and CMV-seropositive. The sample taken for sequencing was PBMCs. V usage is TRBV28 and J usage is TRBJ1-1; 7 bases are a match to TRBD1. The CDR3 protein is CASSLQGAEAFF. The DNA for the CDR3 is TGTGCCAGCAGTTTACAGGGGGCTGAAGCTTTCTTT.